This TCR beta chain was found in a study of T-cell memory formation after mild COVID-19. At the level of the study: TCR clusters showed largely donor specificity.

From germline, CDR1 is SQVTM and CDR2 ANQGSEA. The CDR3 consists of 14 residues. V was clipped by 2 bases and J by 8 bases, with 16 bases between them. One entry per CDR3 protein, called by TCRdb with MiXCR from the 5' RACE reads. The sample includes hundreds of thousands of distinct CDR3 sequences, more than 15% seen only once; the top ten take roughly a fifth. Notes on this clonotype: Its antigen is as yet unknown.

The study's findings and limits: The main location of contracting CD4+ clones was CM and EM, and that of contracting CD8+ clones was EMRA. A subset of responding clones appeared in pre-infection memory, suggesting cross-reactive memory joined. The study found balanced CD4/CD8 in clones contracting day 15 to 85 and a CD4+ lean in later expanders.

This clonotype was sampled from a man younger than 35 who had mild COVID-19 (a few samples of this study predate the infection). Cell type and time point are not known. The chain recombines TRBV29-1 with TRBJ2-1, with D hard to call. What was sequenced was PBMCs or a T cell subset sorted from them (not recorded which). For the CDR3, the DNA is TGCAGCGTTGAATACAGACTGGCGTTCTATGAGCAGTTCTTC. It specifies CSVEYRLAFYEQFF.